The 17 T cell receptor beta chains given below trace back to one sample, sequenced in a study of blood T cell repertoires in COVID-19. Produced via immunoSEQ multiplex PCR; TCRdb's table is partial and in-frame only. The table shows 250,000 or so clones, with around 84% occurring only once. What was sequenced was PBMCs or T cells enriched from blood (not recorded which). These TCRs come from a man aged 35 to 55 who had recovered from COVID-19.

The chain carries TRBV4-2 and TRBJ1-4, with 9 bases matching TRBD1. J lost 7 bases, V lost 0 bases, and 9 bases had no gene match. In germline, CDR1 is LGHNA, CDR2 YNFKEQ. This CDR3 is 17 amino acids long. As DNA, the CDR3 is TGTGCCAGCAGCCAAGAGGGTTTTGGACAGGGGTCTGAAAAACTGTTTTTT. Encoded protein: CASSQEGFGQGSEKLFF.

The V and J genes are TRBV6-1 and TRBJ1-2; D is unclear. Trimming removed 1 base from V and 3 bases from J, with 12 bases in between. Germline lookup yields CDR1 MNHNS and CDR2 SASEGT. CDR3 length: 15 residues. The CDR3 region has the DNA TGTGCCAGCAGTGAAGTTCGGTCCGCGTACTATGGCTACACCTTC. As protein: CASSEVRSAYYGYTF.

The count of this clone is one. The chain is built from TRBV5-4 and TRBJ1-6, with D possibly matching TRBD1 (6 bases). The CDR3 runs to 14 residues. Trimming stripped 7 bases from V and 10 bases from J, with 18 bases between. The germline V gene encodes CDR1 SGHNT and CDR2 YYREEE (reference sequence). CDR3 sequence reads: CASGPGHGVSPLHF. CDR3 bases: TGTGCCAGCGGACCGGGACACGGAGTGTCACCCCTCCACTTT. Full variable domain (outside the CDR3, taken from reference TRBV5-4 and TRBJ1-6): ETGVTQSPTHLIKTRGQQVTLRCSSQSGHNTVSWYQQALGQGPQFIFQYYREEENGRGNFPPRFSGLQFPNYSSELNVNALELDDSALYLCASGPGHGVSPLHFGNGTRLTVT.

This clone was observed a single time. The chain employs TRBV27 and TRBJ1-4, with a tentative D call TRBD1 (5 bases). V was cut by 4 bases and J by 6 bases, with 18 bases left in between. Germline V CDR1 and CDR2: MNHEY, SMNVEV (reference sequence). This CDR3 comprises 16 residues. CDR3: CASSSGLWRGDEKLFF. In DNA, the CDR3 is TGTGCCAGCAGTTCCGGATTATGGAGGGGTGATGAAAAACTGTTTTTT.

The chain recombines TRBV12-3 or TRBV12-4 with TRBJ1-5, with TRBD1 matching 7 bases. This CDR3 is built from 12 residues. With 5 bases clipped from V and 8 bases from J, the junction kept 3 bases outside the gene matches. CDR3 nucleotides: TGTGCCAGCAGTCCGGACAGGAAGCCCCAGCATTTT. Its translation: CASSPDRKPQHF.

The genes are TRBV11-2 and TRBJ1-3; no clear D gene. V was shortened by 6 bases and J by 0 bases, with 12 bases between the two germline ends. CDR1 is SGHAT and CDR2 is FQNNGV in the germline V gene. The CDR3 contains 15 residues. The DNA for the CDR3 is TGTGCCAGCAGTTACTCAGGAAGCTCTGGAAACACCATATATTTT. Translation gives CASSYSGSSGNTIYF.

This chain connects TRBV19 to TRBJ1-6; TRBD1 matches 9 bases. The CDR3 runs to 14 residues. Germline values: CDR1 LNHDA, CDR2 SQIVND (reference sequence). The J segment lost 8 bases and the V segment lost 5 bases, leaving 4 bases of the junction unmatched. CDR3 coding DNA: TGTGCCAGTAGTTTACAGGGGGCATATTCACCCCTCCACTTT. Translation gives CASSLQGAYSPLHF.

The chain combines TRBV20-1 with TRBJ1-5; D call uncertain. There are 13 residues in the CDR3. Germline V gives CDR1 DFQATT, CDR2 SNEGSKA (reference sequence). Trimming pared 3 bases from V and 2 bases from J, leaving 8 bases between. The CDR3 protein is CSASGGGNQPQHF. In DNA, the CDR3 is TGCAGTGCTAGTGGCGGCGGCAATCAGCCCCAGCATTTT.

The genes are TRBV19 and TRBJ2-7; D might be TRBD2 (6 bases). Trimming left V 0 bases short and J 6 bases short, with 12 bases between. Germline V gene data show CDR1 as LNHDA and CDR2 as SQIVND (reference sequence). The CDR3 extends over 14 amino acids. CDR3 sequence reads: CASSIDPGLREQYF. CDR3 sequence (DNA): TGTGCCAGTAGTATAGATCCGGGACTGCGCGAGCAGTACTTC.

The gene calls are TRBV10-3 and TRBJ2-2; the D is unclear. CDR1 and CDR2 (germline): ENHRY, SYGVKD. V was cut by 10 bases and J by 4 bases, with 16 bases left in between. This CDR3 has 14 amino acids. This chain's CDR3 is CATRRTVFTGELFF. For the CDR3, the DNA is TGTGCCACGCGGCGAACCGTTTTCACCGGGGAGCTGTTTTTT.

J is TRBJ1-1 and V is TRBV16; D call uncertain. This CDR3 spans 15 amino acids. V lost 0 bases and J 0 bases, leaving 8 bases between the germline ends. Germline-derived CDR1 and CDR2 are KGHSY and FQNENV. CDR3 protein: CASSQSRVVNTEAFF. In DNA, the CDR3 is TGTGCCAGCAGCCAATCTAGAGTGGTGAACACTGAAGCTTTCTTT.

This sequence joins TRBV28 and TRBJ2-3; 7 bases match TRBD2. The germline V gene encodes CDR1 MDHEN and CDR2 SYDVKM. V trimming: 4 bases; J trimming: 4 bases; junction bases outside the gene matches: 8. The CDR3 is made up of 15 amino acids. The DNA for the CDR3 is TGTGCCAGCAGTTCCCAGGCCCGGGGGGCAGATACGCAGTATTTT. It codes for CASSSQARGADTQYF.

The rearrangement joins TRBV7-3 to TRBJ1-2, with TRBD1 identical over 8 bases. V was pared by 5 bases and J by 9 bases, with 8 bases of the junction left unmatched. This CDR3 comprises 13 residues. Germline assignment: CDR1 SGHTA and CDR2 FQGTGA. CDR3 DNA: TGTGCCAGCAGCCCGACAGGGGAAGGGCGCTACACCTTC. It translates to CASSPTGEGRYTF.

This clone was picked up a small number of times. CDR3 DNA sequence: TGTGCCATCAGCGGGGGGGTCCCTGCTATAGGCGGAAACACCATATATTTT. It yields the protein CAISGGVPAIGGNTIYF. The rearrangement uses TRBV10-3 and TRBJ1-3; possible D gene TRBD1, 5 bases. The V and J ends lost 6 bases and 4 bases respectively, with 22 bases between them. The CDR3 contains 17 residues. The germline V gene has CDR1 ENHRY and CDR2 SYGVKD.

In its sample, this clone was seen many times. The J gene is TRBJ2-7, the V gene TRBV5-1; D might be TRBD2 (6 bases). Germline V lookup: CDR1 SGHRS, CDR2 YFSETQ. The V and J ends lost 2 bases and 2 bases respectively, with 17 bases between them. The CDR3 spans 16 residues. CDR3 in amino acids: CASSLLMGGVTYEQYF. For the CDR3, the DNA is TGCGCCAGCAGCTTATTAATGGGCGGGGTGACCTACGAGCAGTACTTC.

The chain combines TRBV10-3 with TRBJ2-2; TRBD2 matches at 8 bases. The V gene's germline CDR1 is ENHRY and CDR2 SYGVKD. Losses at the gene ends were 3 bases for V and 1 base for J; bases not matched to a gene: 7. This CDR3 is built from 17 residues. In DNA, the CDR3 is TGTGCCATCAGTGACCACGGGACTAGAGGGAACACCGGGGAGCTGTTTTTT. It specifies CAISDHGTRGNTGELFF.

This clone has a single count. DNA of the CDR3: TGTGCCAGTAGTATCCGTCTAGGCGGAACGTACAATGAGCAGTTCTTC. Translated: CASSIRLGGTYNEQFF. This sequence joins TRBV19 and TRBJ2-1; D is unresolved. The ends were cut back, 3 bases at V and 4 bases at J, with 16 bases in the middle. The germline gives CDR1 LNHDA, CDR2 SQIVND (reference sequence). This CDR3 is built from 16 residues.